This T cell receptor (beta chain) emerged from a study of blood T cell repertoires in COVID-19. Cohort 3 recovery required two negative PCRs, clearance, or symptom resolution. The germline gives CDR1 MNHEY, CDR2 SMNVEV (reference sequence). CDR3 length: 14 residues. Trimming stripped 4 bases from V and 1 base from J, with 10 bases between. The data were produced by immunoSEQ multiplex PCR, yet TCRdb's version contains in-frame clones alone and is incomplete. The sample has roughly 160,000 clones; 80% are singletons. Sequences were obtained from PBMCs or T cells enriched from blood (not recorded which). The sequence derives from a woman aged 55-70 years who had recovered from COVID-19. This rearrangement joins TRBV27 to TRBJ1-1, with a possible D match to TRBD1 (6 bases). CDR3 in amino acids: CASSSQGSNTEAFF. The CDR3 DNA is TGTGCCAGCAGTTCACAGGGATCGAACACTGAAGCTTTCTTT.